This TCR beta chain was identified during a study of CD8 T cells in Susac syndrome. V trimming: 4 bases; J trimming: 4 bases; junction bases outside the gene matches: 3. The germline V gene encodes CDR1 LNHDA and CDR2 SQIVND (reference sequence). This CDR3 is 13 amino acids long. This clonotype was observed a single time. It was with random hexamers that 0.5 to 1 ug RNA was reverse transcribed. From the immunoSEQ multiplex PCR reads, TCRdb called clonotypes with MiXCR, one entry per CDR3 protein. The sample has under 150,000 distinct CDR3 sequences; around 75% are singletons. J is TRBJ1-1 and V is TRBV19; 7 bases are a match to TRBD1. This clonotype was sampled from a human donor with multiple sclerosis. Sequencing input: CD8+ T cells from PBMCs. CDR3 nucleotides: TGTGCCAGTAGTACGGGACAGCTCACTGAAGCTTTCTTT. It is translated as CASSTGQLTEAFF.